This TCR beta chain is from a study of blood T cell repertoires in COVID-19. Study at large: Samples representing acute and convalescent COVID-19 were sourced from the United States, Italy and Spain.

How the authors handled the data: Nucleated cell number was recorded as an estimate derived from reference gene primer amplification. Profiling relied on immunoSEQ multiplex PCR, and the TCRdb table lists in-frame clones only, not all of them. V and J calls and clone size are given by that table; D and trimming were obtained from the DNA. In the table there are roughly 220,000 clones, approximately 82% of which are singletons. This clone turned up a few times. This study enrolled people aged about 18 to 100 from about two dozen US geographic areas. Donors of Cohort 3 who recovered were those that had two negative PCRs, clearance, or symptom resolution. The sequencing input was PBMCs or T cells enriched from blood (not recorded which). This clonotype was obtained from a man in his forties who had recovered from COVID-19.

The CDR3 is CSASPPSDEQYF. CDR3 DNA: TGCAGTGCTAGTCCCCCCTCGGACGAGCAGTACTTC. The chain employs TRBV20-1 and TRBJ2-7; D unclear. The CDR3 runs 12 residues. Looked up from germline, CDR1 is DFQATT and CDR2 is SNEGSKA (reference sequence). V was shortened by 3 bases and J by 5 bases, with 11 bases between the two germline ends.